This passage covers 20 T cell receptor beta chains from one sample sequenced in a study of T cell changes during pregnancy in multiple sclerosis. Only in-frame clones appear in the TCRdb table, and some are missing; sequencing was by immunoSEQ multiplex PCR. The data contain about 98,000 clones, 92% of them singletons. Source: peripheral blood, taken after pregnancy. The receptors were gathered from a female donor in good health, enrolled as a control in a pregnancy study.

The chain uses TRBV5-1 and TRBJ1-1; D is possibly TRBD1 (6 bases). The length of the CDR3 is 14 residues. Trimming cost V 4 bases and J 4 bases, with 14 bases left between them. Germline V CDR1 and CDR2: SGHRS, YFSETQ. CDR3 nucleotides: TGCGCCAGCAGCCACCAACAGGGTAGCACTGAAGCTTTCTTT. It is translated as CASSHQQGSTEAFF.

The V call is TRBV27, the J call TRBJ2-3, with 8 bases aligning to TRBD2. There are 15 residues in the CDR3. CDR1 is MNHEY and CDR2 is SMNVEV in the germline V gene (reference sequence). V shed 5 bases, J shed 5 bases, and the junction held 9 bases outside the gene matches. The CDR3 nucleotides are TGTGCCAGCAGTGTGACGGGGGGGCGAGAAGATACGCAGTATTTT. This gives the protein CASSVTGGREDTQYF.

CDR3 protein: CASRDPYRESYNEQFF. CDR3 coding DNA: TGTGCCAGTAGAGATCCTTACAGGGAGTCATACAATGAGCAGTTCTTC. V usage is TRBV19 and J usage is TRBJ2-1; D is possibly TRBD1 (6 bases). This CDR3 is built from 16 residues. Germline V lookup: CDR1 LNHDA, CDR2 SQIVND (reference sequence). Trimming pared 6 bases from V and 4 bases from J, leaving 19 bases between. The whole variable domain, remainder taken from reference TRBV19 and TRBJ2-1, is DGGITQSPKYLFRKEGQNVTLSCEQNLNHDAMYWYRQDPGQGLRLIYYSQIVNDFQKGDIAEGYSVSREKKESFPLTVTSAQKNPTAFYLCASRDPYRESYNEQFFGPGTRLTVL.

CDR3 DNA: TGTGCCAGCAGCCCCGGGACAGGGGGCTACGAGCAGTACTTC. Its translation: CASSPGTGGYEQYF. The J gene is TRBJ2-7, the V gene TRBV11-1, with 11 bases aligning to TRBD1. The V gene's germline CDR1 is SGHAT and CDR2 FQDESV (reference sequence). This CDR3 has 14 residues. Trimming at V came to 5 bases and at J to 3 bases, leaving 3 bases not matched to a gene.

The V call is TRBV20-1, the J call TRBJ1-5; D is unresolved. The V gene's germline CDR1 is DFQATT and CDR2 SNEGSKA (reference sequence). There are 10 residues in the CDR3. V gave up 5 bases and J gave up 9 bases, with 8 bases separating them. The CDR3 spells CSAPGVPQHF. The CDR3 DNA is TGCAGTGCTCCCGGTGTGCCCCAGCATTTT.

The rearrangement joins TRBV18 to TRBJ1-1; TRBD1 matches at 9 bases. V was pared by 3 bases and J by 4 bases, with 9 bases of the junction left unmatched. CDR3 length: 16 amino acids. CDR1 and CDR2 from the germline V gene are KGHSH and LQKENI. CDR3 DNA sequence: TGTGCCAGCTCACCGCGGACAGGGGTCGATGGCACTGAAGCTTTCTTT. Translating gives CASSPRTGVDGTEAFF.

V is TRBV13 and J is TRBJ2-3; 9 bases align to TRBD2. Germline assignment: CDR1 PRHDT and CDR2 FYEKMQ (reference sequence). The J segment lost 7 bases and the V segment lost 5 bases, leaving 10 bases of the junction unmatched. CDR3 length equals 15 residues. This CDR3 reads CASSPHFGTSHTQYF. For the CDR3, the DNA is TGTGCCAGCAGCCCCCACTTTGGGACTAGCCATACGCAGTATTTT.

The CDR3 coding sequence is TGTGCCTGGAGCCTTCGGGGCAGGGGGTTAAGATCCTATAATTCACCCCTCCACTTT. Translated, it gives CAWSLRGRGLRSYNSPLHF. V and J are TRBV30 and TRBJ1-6; TRBD1 agrees at 7 bases. The germline V gene encodes CDR1 GTSNPN and CDR2 SVGIG (reference sequence). The CDR3 spans 19 residues. J lost 1 base, V lost 3 bases, and 15 bases had no gene match.

V and J are TRBV18 and TRBJ1-2, with 9 bases aligning to TRBD1. With V trimmed by 2 bases and J by 4 bases, 2 bases remained unmatched. This CDR3 region has 14 residues. Germline values: CDR1 KGHSH, CDR2 LQKENI. The CDR3 DNA follows: TGTGCCAGCTCACCAACAGGGGGCGGCTATGGCTACACCTTC. This gives the protein CASSPTGGGYGYTF.

The J gene is TRBJ2-7, the V gene TRBV28; 7 positions agree with TRBD2. The V and J ends lost 6 bases and 3 bases, in that order; junction bases with no gene match: 14. The length of the CDR3 is 16 residues. CDR1 is MDHEN and CDR2 is SYDVKM in the germline V gene. The CDR3 region has the DNA TGTGCCAGCAGCCCTGGGTGGCGGGAGAAGGTCTACGAGCAGTACTTC. Protein sequence: CASSPGWREKVYEQYF.

The V call is TRBV11-2, the J call TRBJ1-2; TRBD1 matches at 8 bases. The CDR3 has 15 residues. The ends lost 1 base at V and 4 bases at J; junction bases unmatched: 5. Germline CDR1 is SGHAT and CDR2 is FQNNGV. Here the CDR3 reads CASSLGKDRVYGYTF. CDR3 sequence (DNA): TGTGCCAGCAGCTTAGGGAAGGACAGGGTCTATGGCTACACCTTC.

V and J are TRBV21-1 and TRBJ1-1; the DNA was not compared with TRBD1, the D call given in the table. TRBV21-1 is a pseudogene segment. This CDR3 spans 15 amino acids. For the CDR3, the DNA is TGTGCCAGCAGCACGCCCACCAGGGGGGACACTGAAGCTTTCTTT. Translation: CASSTPTRGDTEAFF.

The chain has TRBV7-6 and TRBJ1-4; maybe TRBD1 (6 bases). Trimming removed 5 bases at V and 8 bases at J, with 15 bases between. The CDR3 contains 14 residues. CDR1 and CDR2 from the germline V gene are SGHVS and FNYEAQ. The chain's CDR3 is CASSRRGSAEKLFF. The CDR3 DNA sequence: TGTGCCAGCAGCCGTAGGGGGAGCGCGGAAAAACTGTTTTTT.

The chain recombines TRBV11-3 with TRBJ1-1; D gene unclear. Germline V gene lookup returns CDR1 SGHNT and CDR2 YENEEA. Trimming left V 5 bases short and J 11 bases short, with 12 bases between. This CDR3 region has 11 residues. CDR3: CASSGPERAFF. The CDR3 region has the DNA TGTGCCAGCAGCGGCCCCGAGAGGGCTTTCTTT.

The genes are TRBV6-4 and TRBJ2-3; D is undetermined. CDR1 MRHNA and CDR2 SNTAGT come from the germline V gene. V lost 2 bases and J lost 3, with 3 bases in between. The CDR3 sequence is 12 residues long. CDR3 DNA: TGTGCCAGCAGTGACCAGACAGATACGCAGTATTTT. Translated, it gives CASSDQTDTQYF.

The rearrangement uses TRBV4-2 and TRBJ1-5; D is perhaps TRBD1 (6 bases). The germline CDR1 and CDR2 sequences are LGHNA and YNFKEQ. Trimming cost V 0 bases and J 7 bases, with 10 bases left between them. The CDR3 spans 14 residues. The CDR3 loop reads CASSQETGGQPQHF. CDR3 DNA: TGTGCCAGCAGCCAAGAGACAGGTGGACAGCCCCAGCATTTT.

This chain joins TRBV9 and TRBJ2-1, with TRBD2 identical over 8 bases. This CDR3 spans 15 amino acids. With 4 bases clipped from V and 3 bases from J, the junction kept 6 bases outside the gene matches. The germline CDR1 and CDR2 sequences are SGDLS and YYNGEE. CDR3 DNA sequence: TGTGCCAGCAGCCTCGGGGGGGCGGACTACAATGAGCAGTTCTTC. This sequence encodes CASSLGGADYNEQFF.

The chain is built from TRBV5-4 and TRBJ2-7; 9 nucleotides match TRBD1. The V gene's germline CDR1 is SGHNT and CDR2 YYREEE (reference sequence). Trimming took 4 bases from V and 5 from J; bases not matched to a gene: 13. CDR3 length: 16 residues. The chain's CDR3 is CASSQDAGTGSNEQYF. The DNA of the CDR3 is TGTGCCAGCAGCCAAGATGCAGGGACAGGGTCTAACGAGCAGTACTTC.

V usage is TRBV6-6 and J usage is TRBJ2-7, with 10 nucleotides matching TRBD1. Germline values: CDR1 MNHNY, CDR2 SVGAGI (reference sequence). This CDR3 region has 15 residues. V was pared by 2 bases and J by 2 bases, with 3 bases of the junction left unmatched. The CDR3 coding sequence is TGTGCCAGCAGTTACCGGGACAGGGGTACCTACGAGCAGTACTTC. Its translation is CASSYRDRGTYEQYF.

The chain employs TRBV11-3 and TRBJ1-1, with D tentatively TRBD1 (6 bases). V lost 5 bases, J lost 4 bases, and 11 bases lay in between. The CDR3 is 13 amino acids. Germline V gene sequence: CDR1 SGHNT, CDR2 YENEEA. CDR3 coding DNA: TGTGCCAGCAGCCCAGGGGCCGGCACTGAAGCTTTCTTT. It is translated as CASSPGAGTEAFF.